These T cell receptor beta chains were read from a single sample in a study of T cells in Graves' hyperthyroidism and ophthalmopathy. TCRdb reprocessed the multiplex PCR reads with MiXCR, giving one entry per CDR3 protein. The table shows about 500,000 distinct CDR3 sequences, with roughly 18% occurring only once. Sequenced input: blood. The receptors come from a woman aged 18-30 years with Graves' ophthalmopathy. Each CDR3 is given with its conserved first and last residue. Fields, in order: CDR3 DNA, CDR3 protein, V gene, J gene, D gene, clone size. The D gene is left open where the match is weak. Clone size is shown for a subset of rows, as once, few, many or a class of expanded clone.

DNA: TGTGCCAGCAGCTCGGGGAATTGGTACAATGAGCAGTTCTTC
CDR3: CASSSGNWYNEQFF
V: TRBV7-2
J: TRBJ2-1
D: NA
size: many

DNA: TGCGCCAGCAGCCAAGGAGCCCCGGGACAAGGGGTCAATGAGCAGTTCTTC
CDR3: CASSQGAPGQGVNEQFF
V: TRBV4-3
J: TRBJ2-1
D: NA
size: few

DNA: TGTGCCAGCACCACATCCCGGGAGCTTGTCTACGAGCAGTACTTC
CDR3: CASTTSRELVYEQYF
V: TRBV6-2/TRBV6-3
J: TRBJ2-7
D: NA
size: many

DNA: TGTGCCTGGACGGGGTTCCAAGAGACCCAGTACTTC
CDR3: CAWTGFQETQYF
V: TRBV30
J: TRBJ2-5
D: NA
size: NA

DNA: TGTGCCAGCAGTATCGCAACAGGGAACACTGAAGCTTTCTTT
CDR3: CASSIATGNTEAFF
V: TRBV28
J: TRBJ1-1
D: NA
size: many

DNA: TGCAGTGCTGTTCCATCGACTCTACCTAGCACAGATACGCAGTATTTT
CDR3: CSAVPSTLPSTDTQYF
V: TRBV20-1
J: TRBJ2-3
D: NA
size: many

DNA: TGTGCCAGCAGCGTAGGGGGACCCGAAGGCACCGGGGAGCTGTTTTTT
CDR3: CASSVGGPEGTGELFF
V: TRBV9
J: TRBJ2-2
D: NA
size: NA

DNA: TGTGCCAGCAGTCCCACGTCGCCCTATGGCTACACCTTC
CDR3: CASSPTSPYGYTF
V: TRBV6-1
J: TRBJ1-2
D: NA
size: many

DNA: TGTGCCAGCAGCCTAGGGGCGATGACATTCTACAATGAGCAGTTCTTC
CDR3: CASSLGAMTFYNEQFF
V: TRBV12-3/TRBV12-4
J: TRBJ2-1
D: NA
size: NA

DNA: TGCGCCAGCACTCCCCTGATAGGGCCCACTGAAGCTTTCTTT
CDR3: CASTPLIGPTEAFF
V: TRBV5-1
J: TRBJ1-1
D: NA
size: NA

DNA: TGCGCCAGCAGCCAGCCGAGCGTCAGGGCCTATGGCTACACCTTC
CDR3: CASSQPSVRAYGYTF
V: TRBV4-1
J: TRBJ1-2
D: NA
size: few

DNA: TGTGCCAGCAGTTACGCGGGGCAGGACACTGAAGCTTTCTTT
CDR3: CASSYAGQDTEAFF
V: TRBV6-2/TRBV6-3
J: TRBJ1-1
D: NA
size: many

DNA: TGTGCCAGCAGCCCCCGCGGCAGGGGCATTTACAATGAGCAGTTCTTC
CDR3: CASSPRGRGIYNEQFF
V: TRBV7-9
J: TRBJ2-1
D: NA
size: NA

DNA: TGTGCCAGCAGGGATTGGACAGGTTTCTCACCCCTCCACTTT
CDR3: CASRDWTGFSPLHF
V: TRBV7-2
J: TRBJ1-6
D: TRBD1
size: few

DNA: TGTGCCAGCAGCTCAATCCGGGACATCTCCCCTGGAAACACCATATATTTT
CDR3: CASSSIRDISPGNTIYF
V: TRBV11-2
J: TRBJ1-3
D: NA
size: NA

DNA: TGCGCCAGCAGCCCTTGGCTCGGGGACAGGGGGCAAGCTTTCTTT
CDR3: CASSPWLGDRGQAFF
V: TRBV5-1
J: TRBJ1-1
D: TRBD1
size: many

DNA: TGTGCCTGGACCCAACGGGACCGACTAAACACTGAAGCTTTCTTT
CDR3: CAWTQRDRLNTEAFF
V: TRBV30
J: TRBJ1-1
D: NA
size: many

DNA: TGCGCCAGCGCGCTAGCGGATTCCTACGAGCAGTACTTC
CDR3: CASALADSYEQYF
V: TRBV4-1
J: TRBJ2-7
D: TRBD2
size: few

DNA: TGTGCCACCAGCAGAGCCCAGACAGGCACCGGGGAGCTGTTTTTT
CDR3: CATSRAQTGTGELFF
V: TRBV15
J: TRBJ2-2
D: NA
size: NA

DNA: TGTGCCAGCTCAGACTCCACTGGCTATGGCTACACCTTC
CDR3: CASSDSTGYGYTF
V: TRBV18
J: TRBJ1-2
D: NA
size: many

DNA: TGTGCCAGCAGTAAAACAGGGGGGGGCACTGAAGCTTTCTTT
CDR3: CASSKTGGGTEAFF
V: TRBV12-3/TRBV12-4
J: TRBJ1-1
D: TRBD1
size: many

DNA: TGCACCTGGGGGGGCAGATCCTACGAGCAGTACTTC
CDR3: CTWGGRSYEQYF
V: TRBV29-1
J: TRBJ2-7
D: NA
size: many

DNA: TGCGCCAGCAGCCAAATTAGCTCTGGGGCCAACGTCCTGACTTTC
CDR3: CASSQISSGANVLTF
V: TRBV4-1
J: TRBJ2-6
D: NA
size: NA

DNA: TGTGCCAGCAGCTTAGGTCTAGCGGGGGGGCTCGGCACAGATACGCAGTATTTT
CDR3: CASSLGLAGGLGTDTQYF
V: TRBV7-9
J: TRBJ2-3
D: TRBD2
size: many